Sequencing of this TCR beta chain was carried out in a study of T cell repertoires in cytomegalovirus infection. Whole-study context: Through public TCR beta signatures, both CMV infection and matching HLA type were indicated. Study-level findings and limits: In two of eight donors, the top clonotype was HLA-C-restricted CMV-specific. Adding up the frequency of public TCR beta families identified people who carried CMV plus the relevant HLA.

CDR1 SGHRS and CDR2 YFSETQ come from the germline V gene. The CDR3 length is 13 residues. The V end was cut by 4 bases, the J end by 8 bases, with 12 bases between. TCRdb redid the calling of the reads with MiXCR, one entry per CDR3 protein. There are some 680,000 distinct CDR3 sequences in the sample; less than 40% occur only once, and roughly 2.9% lies in the top ten. This clonotype has a handful of counts. Its target is not known. The sequenced material came from PBMCs. The rearrangement links TRBV5-1 to TRBJ2-2; D may be TRBD2 (5 bases). The receptor comes from a human donor in good health (CMV status not recorded). Some clones in this sample may be carry-over from other donors' samples. CDR3: CASSILALGELFF. CDR3 DNA: TGCGCCAGCAGCATCCTAGCCCTAGGGGAGCTGTTTTTT. The full variable domain, in which reference TRBV5-1 and TRBJ2-2 provide the parts outside the CDR3, is KAGVTQTPRYLIKTRGQQVTLSCSPISGHRSVSWYQQTPGQGLQFLFEYFSETQRNKGNFPGRFSGRQFSNSRSEMNVSTLELGDSALYLCASSILALGELFFGEGSRLTVL.